The 20 T cell receptor beta chains presented below share a single source sample, sequenced in a study of vaccination effects on CD4 cells after COVID-19. For these TCRs, the target antigens are not known. Antigen-specific CD4+ T cells expanded by the ViraFEST assay with viral peptide pools were then sequenced. Investigators separated out CD4+ T cells once around 11 days of culture had passed. Each person got two doses of an mRNA SARS-CoV-2 vaccine, BNT162b2 or mRNA-1273. Some clones are missing from TCRdb's copy, which holds only in-frame ones; the method was immunoSEQ multiplex PCR. The data hold around 24,000 clones, with approximately 79% observed a single time. This specimen was CD4+ T cells from PBMCs cultured with SARS-CoV-2 spike peptides, taken after COVID-19 vaccination. The receptors were gathered from a human donor who received a COVID-19 vaccine. Some clones in this sample may be carry-over from other donors' samples.

This sequence joins TRBV2 and TRBJ1-5; TRBD1 aligns across 9 bases. V shed 11 bases and J 6 bases; nucleotides not matched to a gene: 14. Germline assignment: CDR1 SNHLY and CDR2 FYNNEI. The CDR3 runs 15 residues. The CDR3 here is CAGGSGTGFSQPQHF. CDR3 nucleotides: TGTGCCGGAGGATCCGGGACAGGGTTCAGTCAGCCCCAGCATTTT.

The chain is built from TRBV29-1 and TRBJ2-5, with TRBD2 matching 7 bases. This CDR3 has 11 amino acids. V lost 7 bases and J lost 7; bases outside the gene matches: 6. From germline, CDR1 is SQVTM and CDR2 ANQGSEA. The CDR3 DNA is TGCAGCGCGGGGGGTTCGGGGACCCAGTACTTC. Its protein is CSAGGSGTQYF.

This chain uses TRBV2 with TRBJ1-3; D call uncertain. V lost 1 base to trimming and J lost 3 bases, with 10 bases between them. CDR3 length: 15 residues. Germline CDR1 SNHLY, CDR2 FYNNEI. CDR3 DNA sequence: TGTGCCAGCAGTGAAGTGGCCTCCGGTGGAAACACCATATATTTT. As protein: CASSEVASGGNTIYF.

In this sample, this clone turned up a few times. V and J are TRBV7-3 and TRBJ1-5, with D maybe TRBD1 (6 bases). V was shortened by 5 bases and J by 0 bases, with 26 bases between the two germline ends. In germline, CDR1 is SGHTA, CDR2 FQGTGA. CDR3 size: 20 residues. The CDR3 bases are TGTGCCAGCAGCCTGGGTTTTAGGTCAGGGGCGCCCCATAGCAATCAGCCCCAGCATTTT. Translated, it gives CASSLGFRSGAPHSNQPQHF.

The V and J genes are TRBV20-1 and TRBJ2-3; perhaps D is TRBD1 or TRBD2 (5 bases each). The V and J ends lost 1 base and 6 bases respectively, with 5 bases between them. CDR3 length equals 11 residues. The germline V gene encodes CDR1 DFQATT and CDR2 SNEGSKA (reference sequence). The CDR3 nucleotides are TGCAGTGCTAGAGGGGGGGATACGCAGTATTTT. Translating it yields CSARGGDTQYF.

The rearrangement uses TRBV2 and TRBJ2-7; TRBD1 agrees at 7 bases. The CDR3 length is 13 residues. Germline assignment: CDR1 SNHLY and CDR2 FYNNEI. J lost 0 bases, V lost 9 bases, and 5 bases had no gene match. This CDR3 reads CASRQGSSYEQYV. In nucleotides, the CDR3 is TGTGCCAGTCGACAGGGTAGCTCCTACGAGCAGTACGTC.

This chain links TRBV15 with TRBJ1-6; no clear D gene. The germline gives CDR1 LNHNV, CDR2 YYDKDF (reference sequence). Trimming took 1 base from V and 3 from J, leaving 13 bases between them. The CDR3 has 17 amino acids. CDR3 sequence (DNA): TGTGCCACCAGCAGAGGGGGAGTGAAAGGCTATAATTCACCCCTCCACTTT. This codes for CATSRGGVKGYNSPLHF. Full variable domain (remainder filled in from reference TRBV15 and TRBJ1-6): DAMVIQNPRYQVTQFGKPVTLSCSQTLNHNVMYWYQQKSSQAPKLLFHYYDKDFNNEADTPDNFQSRRPNTSFCFLDIRSPGLGDTAMYLCATSRGGVKGYNSPLHFGNGTRLTVT.

The chain recombines TRBV7-2 with TRBJ1-6; D remains ambiguous. CDR1 SGHTA and CDR2 FQGNSA come from the germline V gene. The V end was cut by 2 bases, the J end by 10 bases, with 15 bases between. The CDR3 contains 15 residues. Here the CDR3 DNA reads TGTGCCAGCAGCTTACCGACGGATAATTCATCACCCCTCCACTTT. Translation: CASSLPTDNSSPLHF. Drawing the rest from reference TRBV7-2 and TRBJ1-6, the complete variable domain is GAGVSQSPSNKVTEKGKDVELRCDPISGHTALYWYRQSLGQGLEFLIYFQGNSAPDKSGLPSDRFSAERTGGSVSTLTIQRTQQEDSAVYLCASSLPTDNSSPLHFGNGTRLTVT.

The sample holds one count of this clone. The chain uses TRBV6-5 and TRBJ2-1, with D perhaps TRBD1 (5 bases). The CDR3 length is 13 residues. V was clipped by 8 bases and J by 7 bases, with 15 bases between them. CDR1 is MNHEY, CDR2 SVGAGI, per germline. The CDR3 reads CASGRGWSNEQFF. The DNA for the CDR3 is TGTGCCAGCGGTAGGGGTTGGAGTAATGAGCAGTTCTTC.

This clone was seen a single time. The rearrangement joins TRBV10-3 to TRBJ2-5; D gene unclear. Trimming shortened V by 0 bases and J by 5 bases, and 4 bases separated the two germline ends. The CDR3 is made up of 12 amino acids. Germline loops: CDR1 ENHRY, CDR2 SYGVKD. In nucleotides, the CDR3 is TGTGCCATCAGTGAGTCGAAGGAGACCCAGTACTTC. As protein: CAISESKETQYF.

V gene TRBV27 combines with J gene TRBJ2-7; TRBD1 matches 9 bases. The CDR3 extends over 15 amino acids. Per the germline V gene, CDR1 is MNHEY and CDR2 is SMNVEV (reference sequence). V gave up 5 bases and J gave up 5 bases; unmatched junction bases: 10. The CDR3 loop is CASSRTGARAHEQYV. CDR3 DNA sequence: TGTGCCAGCAGTCGGACAGGGGCCAGAGCCCACGAGCAGTACGTC.

J is TRBJ1-2 and V is TRBV7-8; TRBD1 is a possible D gene (5 bases). Trimming pared 0 bases from V and 8 bases from J, leaving 16 bases between. CDR1 SGHVS and CDR2 FQNEAQ come from the germline V gene. The CDR3 length is 15 residues. The CDR3 sequence is CASSLAVQASSGYTF. The CDR3 DNA is TGTGCCAGCAGCTTAGCGGTACAGGCCTCCTCGGGCTACACCTTC. Drawing the rest from reference TRBV7-8 and TRBJ1-2, the complete variable domain is GAGVSQSPRYKVAKRGQDVALRCDPISGHVSLFWYQQALGQGPEFLTYFQNEAQLDKSGLPSDRFFAERPEGSVSTLKIQRTQQEDSAVYLCASSLAVQASSGYTFGSGTRLTVV.

The chain employs TRBV10-3 and TRBJ2-7; TRBD1 might be the D (6 bases). Looked up from germline, CDR1 is ENHRY and CDR2 is SYGVKD. Deletions cut 8 bases from V and 4 bases from J, with 9 bases between. This CDR3 comprises 11 residues. The DNA of the CDR3 is TGTGCCATCGGGGGCCATTACGAGCAGTACGTC. Translation gives CAIGGHYEQYV.

The chain joins TRBV2 to TRBJ2-1; 12 bases fit TRBD2. V was pared by 5 bases and J by 8 bases, with 7 bases of the junction left unmatched. CDR1 SNHLY and CDR2 FYNNEI come from the germline V gene. CDR3 length equals 15 residues. Here the CDR3 DNA reads TGTGCCAGCAGTAACCTAGCGGGGGGGAACTATGAGCAGTTCTTC. Translated, it gives CASSNLAGGNYEQFF.

This chain uses TRBV7-3 with TRBJ2-4, with 9 bases identical to TRBD2. V lost 4 bases, J lost 9 bases, and 10 bases stayed unmatched. Germline V gives CDR1 SGHTA, CDR2 FQGTGA. CDR3 size: 15 residues. DNA of the CDR3: TGTGCCAGCAGCTCGAGCGGGGGGCCCTTCGGCATTCAGTACTTC. Protein sequence: CASSSSGGPFGIQYF. Complete variable domain (other parts from reference TRBV7-3 and TRBJ2-4): GAGVSQTPSNKVTEKGKYVELRCDPISGHTALYWYRQSLGQGPEFLIYFQGTGAADDSGLPNDRFFAVRPEGSVSTLKIQRTERGDSAVYLCASSSSGGPFGIQYFGAGTRLSVL.

In nucleotides, the CDR3 is TGCGCCAGCAGCCAAGATTCGTTGGTTTTCGGTGGCTACACCTTC. Amino acid sequence: CASSQDSLVFGGYTF. The chain joins TRBV4-3 to TRBJ1-2; no definite D call. The length of the CDR3 is 15 residues. Trimming stripped 0 bases from V and 7 bases from J, with 15 bases between. The germline V gene has CDR1 LGHNA and CDR2 YSLEER.

V and J are TRBV10-3 and TRBJ2-3, with TRBD1 matching over 9 bases. The CDR3 is made up of 14 amino acids. The J segment lost 4 bases and the V segment lost 6 bases, leaving 5 bases of the junction unmatched. Germline lookup yields CDR1 ENHRY and CDR2 SYGVKD. The CDR3 spells CAISRDRAPDTQYF. CDR3 nucleotides: TGTGCCATCAGCCGGGACAGGGCCCCAGATACGCAGTATTTT.

This chain connects TRBV10-2 to TRBJ2-3; D gene uncertain. The CDR3 runs to 13 residues. V was cut by 3 bases and J by 6 bases, with 10 bases left in between. Germline values: CDR1 WSHSY, CDR2 SAAADI. Here the CDR3 reads CASSDGPGDTQYF. CDR3 coding DNA: TGCGCCAGCAGTGACGGGCCTGGGGATACGCAGTATTTT.

V and J are TRBV7-8 and TRBJ1-4; D unresolved. The CDR3 sequence is 12 residues long. Per the germline V gene, CDR1 is SGHVS and CDR2 is FQNEAQ. The V end lost 5 bases, the J end lost 5 bases, and 6 bases lay between the germline ends. The CDR3 is CASSLNNEKLFF. Here the CDR3 DNA reads TGTGCCAGCAGCCTCAACAATGAAAAACTGTTTTTT.

The chain employs TRBV28 and TRBJ2-5; 7 nucleotides match TRBD2. Germline CDR1 and CDR2: MDHEN and SYDVKM. The CDR3 consists of 15 residues. J was trimmed by 2 bases and V by 1 base; bases with no gene match: 4. CDR3 in amino acids: CASSLLEGGQETQYF. The CDR3 nucleotides read TGTGCCAGCAGTTTATTGGAGGGAGGGCAAGAGACCCAGTACTTC.